This T cell receptor beta chain came from a study of response to subunit inactivated influenza vaccine. Germline V gene lookup returns CDR1 LGHNA and CDR2 YSLEER. CDR3 size: 15 residues. The V and J ends lost 0 bases and 9 bases, in that order; junction bases with no gene match: 3. This clonotype appeared a few times. What it recognizes is unknown. The study's findings and limits: The authors offered the suggestion that each seasonal influenza vaccination recruits few new T cells.

TCRdb ran MiXCR on the RT-PCR reads and lists one entry per CDR3 protein. The repertoire consists of approximately 230,000 distinct CDR3 sequences, with 9.5% to 15% occurring once and the leading ten covering 7.8%. The V gene is TRBV4-3, the J gene TRBJ2-3, with 13 nucleotides matching TRBD2. This receptor was obtained from a man in his forties or fifties who received an inactivated influenza vaccine. The specimen comprised non-naive T cells sorted from PBMCs, sampled 14 to 15 days before vaccination. The CDR3 here is CASSQEGTSGTTQYF. DNA of the CDR3: TGCGCCAGCAGCCAAGAGGGGACTAGCGGGACCACGCAGTATTTT.